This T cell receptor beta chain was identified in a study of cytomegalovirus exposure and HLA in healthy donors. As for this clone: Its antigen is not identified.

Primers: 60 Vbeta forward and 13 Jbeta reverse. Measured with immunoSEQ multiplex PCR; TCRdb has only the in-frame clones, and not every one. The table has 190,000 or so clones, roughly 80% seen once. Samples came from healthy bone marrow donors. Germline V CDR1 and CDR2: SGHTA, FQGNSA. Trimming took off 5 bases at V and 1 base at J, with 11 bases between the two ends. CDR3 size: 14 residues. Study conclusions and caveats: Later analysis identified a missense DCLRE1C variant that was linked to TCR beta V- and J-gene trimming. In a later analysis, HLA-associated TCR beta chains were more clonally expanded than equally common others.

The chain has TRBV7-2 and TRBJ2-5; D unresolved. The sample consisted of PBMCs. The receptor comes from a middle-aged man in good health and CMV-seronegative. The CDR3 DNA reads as TGTGCCAGCAGCCAAGCAGGTTCCCAAGAGACCCAGTACTTC. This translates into CASSQAGSQETQYF.